This TCR beta chain was sequenced for a study of T cells in Graves' hyperthyroidism and ophthalmopathy (dated by TCRdb to 2018 to 2020). At the level of the whole study: Peripheral blood was collected at initial diagnosis, before any treatment. To identify TCR V-J signatures that set the groups apart, the researchers used a discovery cohort of roughly 100 patients, made up of roughly 40 with Graves' ophthalmopathy and 55 to 65 with stable Graves' hyperthyroidism. In roughly six Graves' hyperthyroidism patients, the study also compared T-cell repertoires from thyroid tissue with T-cell repertoires from blood. Following sampling, methimazole starting at 30 mg daily was given to hyperthyroidism patients, and high-dose intravenous methylprednisolone was given to ophthalmopathy patients. Whether ophthalmopathy could be predicted prospectively was tested in an independent validation cohort made up of roughly 20 hyperthyroidism patients plus 17 patients who later progressed to ophthalmopathy. According to the paper, TCR Vbeta CDR3 sequencing was carried out on about 140 peripheral blood samples, which came from approximately 41 ophthalmopathy, about 75 hyperthyroidism and 17 progressor patients. The 100 discovery patients were divided at random into training and test sets in a 7:3 ratio. General study outcomes and caveats: In validation, progression to ophthalmopathy was predicted by the model with 70.59% sensitivity and 72.22% specificity, a median of approximately 6.5 months before onset. Most expanded thyroid clonotypes (frequency above 0.001) were also found in blood, which suggests that blood repertoires may mirror thyroid immune responses. A 13 V-J signature model separated ophthalmopathy from stable hyperthyroidism, with about 88% sensitivity and around 84% specificity in cross-validation and 80%/75% in testing. No statistical method was used to set the sample size in advance, and investigators knew the group allocation.

As for this clonotype: The antigen it recognizes is unknown. It has no much larger one-base neighbor in the sample; base qualities were not kept.

As encoded in the germline V gene, CDR1 is SGHTA while CDR2 is FQGNSA. The CDR3 has 13 amino acids, counting the end cysteine and phenylalanine. Only the CDR3 part of the read is kept: 39 bases, read in frame from the first base. V loses 5 bases, J loses 5 bases, and the germline ends lie 12 bases apart. Stable Graves' hyperthyroidism was defined as no progression to ophthalmopathy during 18 months of follow-up. Hyperthyroidism patients were aged 18 to 65 years and newly diagnosed, with disease duration of less than 2 months. Exclusion was applied to patients with uncontrolled infections, other autoimmune diseases, pregnancy or lactation. Diagnoses relied on clinical symptoms, serum thyroxine and TRAb, thyroid ultrasound and orbital computed tomography. PBMCs were isolated from about 10 ml of fresh peripheral blood by Ficoll-Paque density gradient centrifugation. Total RNA was extracted using Trizol reagent, and RNA quality was assessed on an Agilent 2100 Bioanalyzer.

Amplification of TCR beta CDR3 regions was carried out from RNA transcripts. A first-round RT-PCR of the TCR CDR3 used the HTBI primer set with the Qiagen OneStep RT-PCR kit. Libraries were constructed in a second round of multiplex PCR, after which size selection and purification were carried out. Sequencing of the libraries was done on an Illumina HiSeq2000 using paired-end 100 bp reads. Processing in the source paper ran as follows. SOAPnuke was used to process the raw data, removing reads that contained adapters or uncalled bases, had a mean Phred below 15, or lacked an exact match to the constant primer or identifier. COPE v1.2.5 was used to merge high-quality paired reads, and clonotypes were defined as unique nucleotide sequences. MiTCR v1.1 was used to align the clonotypes against IMGT TRBV, TRBD and TRBJ reference segments. Analysis was restricted to V-J combinations with a frequency above 0.0001, which covered roughly 99% of repertoires. A TCS score was defined as the ratio of F50 (clonal expansion) to E x V (chaos), with BLOSUM62-based TCRdist applied between CDR3 peptides within each V-J. Welch's t-statistics and random forest reduced 514 V-J features to roughly 13, which were used in a naive Bayes classifier (R e1071). TCRdb cleaned the public reads at Q25 with fastp, built clones with MiXCR and kept in-frame beta chains. Each record represents a unique CDR3 protein, reported with the most common genes and DNA among its rows. The V and J calls were not made by the authors but by TCRdb's processing. The sample table shows a few hundred thousand distinct CDR3 sequences, and approximately 14% are seen once. Around 7% of the sample belongs to the ten largest clones.

This chain joins TRBV7-2 to TRBJ2-5, with a tentative D gene TRBD1 over 6 matching bases. Sequenced material: blood. This TCR came from a woman between 18 and 29 years old with Graves' hyperthyroidism. The DNA is TGTGCCAGCAGCAACAGGGCCGTGGAGACCCAGTACTTC. This encodes CASSNRAVETQYF.